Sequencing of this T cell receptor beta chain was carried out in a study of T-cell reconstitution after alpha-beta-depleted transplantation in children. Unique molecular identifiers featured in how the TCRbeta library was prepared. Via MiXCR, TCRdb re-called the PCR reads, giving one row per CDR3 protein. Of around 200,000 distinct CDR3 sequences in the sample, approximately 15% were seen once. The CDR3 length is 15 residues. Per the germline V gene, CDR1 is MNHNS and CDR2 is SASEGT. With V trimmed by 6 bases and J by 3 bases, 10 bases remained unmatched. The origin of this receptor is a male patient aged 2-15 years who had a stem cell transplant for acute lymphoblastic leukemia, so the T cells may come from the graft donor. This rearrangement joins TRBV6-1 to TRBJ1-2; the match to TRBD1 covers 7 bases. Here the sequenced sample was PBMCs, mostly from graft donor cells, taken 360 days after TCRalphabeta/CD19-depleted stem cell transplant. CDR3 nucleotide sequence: TGTGCCAGCAGATCAAGAACCGGGACAGACTATGGCTACACCTTC. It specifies CASRSRTGTDYGYTF.